The next 11 T cell receptor beta chains were all read from a single sample in a study of graft-versus-host responses after intestinal transplantation. Repertoires were generated with immunoSEQ multiplex PCR, while TCRdb's copy carries only in-frame clones and drops some. Of 35,000 to 40,000 clones listed, 75% to 90% were seen once; the top ten hold 3.5% to 4.5%. The source was PBMCs, collected approximately 1,000 days after transplant. The receptors were gathered from a human patient who received an intestinal transplant, so some T cells may come from the graft donor.

The chain couples TRBV10-3 to TRBJ2-5; perhaps TRBD1 as D (5 bases). V lost 3 bases, J lost 1 base, and 9 bases lay in between. Looked up from germline, CDR1 is ENHRY and CDR2 is SYGVKD. This CDR3 spans 14 amino acids. As DNA, the CDR3 is TGTGCCATCAGTGAACAGGCTGGCCAAGAGACCCAGTACTTC. This translates into CAISEQAGQETQYF.

To note about this clone: Other DNA variants within this sample encode the same CDR3. The chain carries TRBV7-9 and TRBJ2-7, with D tentatively TRBD2 (5 bases). The CDR3 totals 14 residues. Germline loops: CDR1 SEHNR, CDR2 FQNEAQ (reference sequence). V was shortened by 1 base and J by 4 bases, with 11 bases between the two germline ends. In DNA, the CDR3 is TGTGCCAGCAGCTTAGGGACTGCGGGTTACGAGCAGTACTTC. This codes for CASSLGTAGYEQYF.

The V and J genes are TRBV10-3 and TRBJ2-5; no firm D call. This CDR3 contains 11 residues. Trimming removed 8 bases at V and 4 bases at J, with 8 bases between. In germline, CDR1 is ENHRY, CDR2 SYGVKD. The CDR3 protein is CAIGGGETQYF. The CDR3 region has the DNA TGTGCCATCGGTGGTGGAGAGACCCAGTACTTC.

The V gene is TRBV27, the J gene TRBJ2-1, with 7 bases fitting TRBD1. The germline CDR1 and CDR2 sequences are MNHEY and SMNVEV (reference sequence). This CDR3 is built from 15 residues. With V trimmed by 5 bases and J by 8 bases, 12 bases remained unmatched. The CDR3 coding sequence is TGTGCCAGCAGTCACAGGGGTTTAGGGTCAGATGAGCAGTTCTTC. Amino acids: CASSHRGLGSDEQFF.

The rearrangement uses TRBV28 and TRBJ2-7; possibly TRBD2 for D (6 bases). Germline V gene sequence: CDR1 MDHEN, CDR2 SYDVKM. Trimming cost V 3 bases and J 1 base, with 10 bases left between them. The CDR3 runs 14 residues. CDR3 in DNA: TGTGCCAGCAGTTTTGTCGGGGGATCCTACGAGCAGTACTTC. Amino acids: CASSFVGGSYEQYF.

The chain uses TRBV5-5 and TRBJ1-5; perhaps TRBD1 as D (5 bases). CDR1 SGHKS and CDR2 YYEKEE come from the germline V gene (reference sequence). CDR3 length: 18 residues. Trimming removed 2 bases at V and 1 base at J, with 19 bases between. This CDR3 is CASSFRIHRDDSNQPQHF. DNA for the CDR3: TGTGCCAGCAGCTTCCGGATACACCGGGACGACAGCAATCAGCCCCAGCATTTT.

The V and J genes are TRBV6-5 and TRBJ2-1; D might be TRBD1 (6 bases). This CDR3 region has 13 residues. Deletions cut 4 bases from V and 7 bases from J, with 11 bases between. Germline lookup yields CDR1 MNHEY and CDR2 SVGAGI. The chain's CDR3 is CASSFAQGNEQFF. CDR3 DNA sequence: TGTGCCAGCAGTTTCGCTCAGGGGAATGAGCAGTTCTTC.

V usage is TRBV30 and J usage is TRBJ1-3, with no clear D. This CDR3 is 16 amino acids long. V shed 7 bases and J shed 0 bases, with 19 bases lying between them. Germline loops: CDR1 GTSNPN, CDR2 SVGIG (reference sequence). CDR3 protein: CASATRDGYSGNTIYF. The DNA for the CDR3 is TGTGCCTCTGCCACTCGAGACGGATACTCTGGAAACACCATATATTTT.

The rearrangement joins TRBV9 to TRBJ1-4; 9 nucleotides match TRBD1. J lost 1 base, V lost 2 bases, and 0 bases had no gene match. This CDR3 spans 15 amino acids. Germline CDR1 is SGDLS and CDR2 is YYNGEE. The CDR3 loop reads CASSVGQGTNEKLFF. The CDR3 region has the DNA TGTGCCAGCAGCGTGGGACAGGGAACTAATGAAAAACTGTTTTTT.

The chain carries TRBV27 and TRBJ2-7, with TRBD1 matching over 7 bases. Per germline, CDR1 MNHEY and CDR2 SMNVEV (reference sequence). The CDR3 is made up of 14 amino acids. V lost 5 bases to trimming and J lost 0 bases; unmatched junction nucleotides: 4. The CDR3 loop reads CASSIRGSSYEQYF. In DNA form, the CDR3 reads TGTGCCAGCAGTATCAGGGGGAGCTCCTACGAGCAGTACTTC.

Turning to this clone: Additional DNA sequences in this sample encode the identical CDR3. J is TRBJ2-5 and V is TRBV28; TRBD2 aligns across 11 bases. The CDR3 has 16 amino acids. CDR1 is MDHEN and CDR2 is SYDVKM in the germline V gene. V was clipped by 5 bases and J by 4 bases; unmatched bases: 9. The CDR3 reads CASSPHSGGAVETQYF. DNA of the CDR3: TGTGCCAGCAGTCCCCATAGCGGGGGGGCCGTAGAGACCCAGTACTTC.